This paragraph reports one T cell receptor (beta chain). Its antigen is still unknown. The record has no base qualities; no much larger clone is one base away. Deletion took 6 bases off V and 5 bases off J, with a span of 13 bases between the germline ends. From a lookup of the germline V gene (reference sequence), CDR1 and CDR2 are WNHNN and SYGVQD. The CDR3 has 13 amino acids, counting the end cysteine and phenylalanine. Just CDR3 DNA is preserved here, 39 bases in frame from base 1. These data come from a study of T cell responses to AZD1222 COVID-19 vaccine (dated by TCRdb to the early 2020s). The study in broad terms: A total of 233 trial participants underwent TCR sequencing, of whom some 210 received two doses of AZD1222 and about 25 received two doses of the MenACWY control vaccine. Trial participants were enrolled into age subgroups of 18-55, 56-69 and 70-plus years, which contained approximately 150, 30 and 60 TCR-sequenced participants, respectively. Overall results and qualifications from the work: Participants were mostly white British and included more females than males, and it was suggested by the authors that clonal diversity may have been underestimated. Spike-specific TCR breadth and depth rose significantly after two AZD1222 doses compared with day 0 and with MenACWY recipients. In the small 56-69-year group, the increase in depth fell short of significance, most likely because of low power. The vaccine-associated CD4 TCRs covered the entire spike protein, and the dominant responses fell in regions 160-218 and 743-854. No day 14 peak-response samples were available, so repertoires were characterized only after the peak T cell response. Only a handful of AZD1222 recipients were SARS-CoV-2 seropositive at baseline, limiting conclusions about previously exposed vaccinees. Reportedly, close to half of the unique spike-specific TCRs recognized epitopes lying outside the regions that are mutated in the B.1.351 and B.1.1.7 variants.

Per the publication, the time point label means: about 28 days (+/-7) after the second vaccine dose. Because spike-specific TCR depth and breadth did not differ between the two schedules, AZD1222 recipients who got a second dose at roughly 4 weeks were pooled with those who got a second dose at roughly 12 weeks. Samples from vaccinated people were obtained from the UK trials COV001 and COV002, which included a single-blind randomized controlled phase 2/3 trial of AZD1222 (ChAdOx1 nCoV-19) in healthy adults. For TCRbeta chain sequencing, PBMC samples were collected from trial participants at day 0 and at day 28 after the second dose. The CDR3 regions of human TCRbeta chains were analyzed by immunosequencing. The published analysis was carried out like this. Repertoire TCRs were checked for matches against a reference library of SARS-CoV-2-specific TCRs that had been generated using the MIRA antigen-specificity platform. Breadth meant the fraction of unique TCRs that were SARS-CoV-2-associated, whereas depth meant the fraction of total T cells that were SARS-CoV-2-associated. Using the MIRA data, every spike-specific TCR was mapped to the spike region that the TCR reacted to and assigned to either a CD4 or a CD8 class. Log10-transformed breadth and depth values were compared by one-way ANOVA with Sidak's multiple comparisons tests. This immuneACCESS table, as held by TCRdb, lists in-frame sequences with V and J called but not all clones. Of the missing ones, under half trace to an unresolved V gene in checked studies; the others have no known cause. The DNA was the basis for D and trimming; V, J and clone size are from that table. The sample table shows some 150,000 clones, and around 84% are seen once. The ten largest clones add up to around 5.1% of the sample.

The chain employs TRBV10-1 and TRBJ1-1; the D region possibly corresponds to TRBD1 (6 bases align). Sequences were derived from peripheral blood, sampled 28 days after the second AZD1222 dose. The sequence came from an adult who received the AZD1222 COVID-19 vaccine. The nucleotide sequence reads TGCGCCAGCAGCCCGGGGGCTGGTACTGAAGCTTTCTTT. It translates to CASSPGAGTEAFF.